This T cell receptor beta chain is from a study of OX40 agonist ivuxolimab in advanced cancers. Overall study: Males comprised approximately 81% of the group, whose mean age was about 61 years (range about 20 to 90).

CDR3 size: 11 residues. Trimming pared 4 bases from V and 5 bases from J, leaving 6 bases between. Per germline, CDR1 MDHEN and CDR2 SYDVKM. The method was immunoSEQ multiplex PCR; TCRdb's version includes in-frame clones alone and lacks a portion of them. This table has about 83,000 clones, about 80% appearing once. Sequences were derived from CD4+ or CD8+ T cells sorted from blood, sampled in a trial of the OX40 agonist ivuxolimab. The source is an adult with an advanced solid tumor such as melanoma, head and neck, liver or kidney cancer. The chain has TRBV28 and TRBJ2-7; no reliable D call. The CDR3 DNA reads TGTGCCAGCAGTTCCCAGAACGAGCAGTACTTC. Amino acids: CASSSQNEQYF. The whole variable domain, remainder taken from reference TRBV28 and TRBJ2-7, is DVKVTQSSRYLVKRTGEKVFLECVQDMDHENMFWYRQDPGLGLRLIYFSYDVKMKEKGDIPEGYSVSREKKERFSLILESASTNQTSMYLCASSSQNEQYFGPGTRLTVT.